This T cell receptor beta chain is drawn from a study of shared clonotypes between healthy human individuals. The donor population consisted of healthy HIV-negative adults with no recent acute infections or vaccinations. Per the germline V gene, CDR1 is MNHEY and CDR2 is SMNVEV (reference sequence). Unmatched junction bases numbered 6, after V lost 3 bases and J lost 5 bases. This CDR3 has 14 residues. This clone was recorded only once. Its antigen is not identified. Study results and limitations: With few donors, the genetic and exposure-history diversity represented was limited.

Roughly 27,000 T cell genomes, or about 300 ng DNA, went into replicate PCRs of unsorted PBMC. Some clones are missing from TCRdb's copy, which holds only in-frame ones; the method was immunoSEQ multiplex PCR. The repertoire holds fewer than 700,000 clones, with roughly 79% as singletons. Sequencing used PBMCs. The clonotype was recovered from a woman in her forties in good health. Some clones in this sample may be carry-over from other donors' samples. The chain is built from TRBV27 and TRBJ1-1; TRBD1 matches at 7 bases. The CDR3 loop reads CASSFEQGRTEAFF. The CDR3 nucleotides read TGTGCCAGCAGTTTTGAACAGGGGAGAACTGAAGCTTTCTTT.